This T cell receptor (beta chain) came from a study of early T cells in non-severe SARS-CoV-2 infection. About the study: From unsorted whole blood, bulk RNA was sequenced, and the chains remained unpaired.

The protocol attached unique molecular identifiers to individual cDNA molecules. TCRdb itself ran the 5' RACE reads through MiXCR, one entry per CDR3 protein. Seen here are tens of thousands of distinct CDR3 sequences, 10% to 13% observed once, and the top ten hold roughly 6%. The CDR3 extends over 12 amino acids. General observations from the study: Missing private and CD4 specificities, VDJdb matching favored anti-spike CD8 responses.

This clonotype was picked up many times. Its antigen is currently unknown. The sequenced material came from whole blood. The TCR was taken from an adult who was a healthcare worker with PCR-confirmed SARS-CoV-2 infection or an uninfected control (not recorded which). The chain joins TRBV21-1 to TRBJ1-1; the table's TRBD1 call for D was not verified on the DNA. TRBV21-1 is a known pseudogene. The CDR3 nucleotides are TGTGCCAGCAGCCAGGGACAGGGCAGAACTTTCTTT. Its translation: CASSQGQGRTFF.